A single sample is the source of the 11 T cell receptor beta chains below, sequenced in a study of blood T cell repertoires in COVID-19. Here immunoSEQ multiplex PCR was the method, and the copy in TCRdb shows in-frame clones only, minus some. The sample records approximately 260,000 clones, about 86% being singletons. Material for sequencing was PBMCs or T cells enriched from blood (not recorded which). These receptors all stem from a woman aged 35 to 49 with acute COVID-19.

The J gene is TRBJ2-5, the V gene TRBV7-9; D remains ambiguous. This CDR3 has 13 residues. Trimming shortened V by 1 base and J by 7 bases, and 10 bases separated the two germline ends. Germline CDR1 and CDR2: SEHNR and FQNEAQ (reference sequence). Written as DNA, the CDR3 is TGTGCCAGCAGCTTAGAATTGTCTAGGACCCAGTACTTC. This sequence encodes CASSLELSRTQYF.

The chain joins TRBV3-1 (or the pseudogene TRBV3-2) to TRBJ1-3, with D possibly being TRBD1 (5 bases). The germline V gene encodes CDR1 LGHDT and CDR2 YNNKEL (reference sequence). The V and J ends lost 6 bases and 4 bases respectively, with 19 bases between them. This CDR3 contains 16 residues. CDR3 sequence reads: CASSPIGRAVGNTIYF. CDR3 nucleotide sequence: TGTGCCAGCAGTCCAATCGGCAGGGCAGTAGGAAACACCATATATTTT.

This chain uses TRBV5-1 with TRBJ2-5, with 9 bases that match TRBD2. Germline V gene data show CDR1 as SGHRS and CDR2 as YFSETQ. The CDR3 is 15 residues long. Trimming removed 0 bases from V and 6 bases from J; junction bases left unmatched: 6. The CDR3 region has the DNA TGCGCCAGCAGCTTGGTCAGTAGCGGGAGTCAGACCCAGTACTTC. This gives the protein CASSLVSSGSQTQYF.

The gene calls are TRBV14 and TRBJ2-1, with D perhaps TRBD2 (6 bases). The V gene's germline CDR1 is SGHDN and CDR2 FVKESK. V was trimmed by 6 bases and J by 6 bases, leaving 12 bases between them. The CDR3 extends over 13 amino acids. Written as DNA, the CDR3 is TGTGCCAGCAGTTCGACTAGGGCCAATGAGCAGTTCTTC. It specifies CASSSTRANEQFF.

V gene TRBV9 combines with J gene TRBJ2-1, with 7 bases fitting TRBD1. V shed 3 bases and J 10 bases; nucleotides not matched to a gene: 7. The CDR3 runs to 13 residues. The V gene's germline CDR1 is SGDLS and CDR2 YYNGEE. In nucleotides, the CDR3 is TGTGCCAGCAGCGGCACAGGGGAGTTGGAGCAGTTCTTC. Amino acids: CASSGTGELEQFF.

The V and J genes are TRBV30 and TRBJ1-5, with unresolved D. This CDR3 has 13 amino acids. V was trimmed by 7 bases and J by 0 bases, leaving 10 bases between them. Germline V gene sequence: CDR1 GTSNPN, CDR2 SVGIG (reference sequence). The CDR3 is CASQRDSNQPQHF. The CDR3 nucleotides are TGTGCCTCTCAACGGGATAGCAATCAGCCCCAGCATTTT.

The V and J genes are TRBV13 and TRBJ2-1; D gene unclear. Deletions cut 4 bases from V and 8 bases from J, with 6 bases between. Germline V gives CDR1 PRHDT, CDR2 FYEKMQ (reference sequence). This CDR3 has 11 amino acids. The CDR3, as DNA: TGTGCCAGCAGCTCCTCGGATGAGCAGTTCTTC. Protein: CASSSSDEQFF.

The chain employs TRBV24-1 and TRBJ2-3, with D perhaps TRBD1 (6 bases). The CDR3 has 16 amino acids. V was cut by 2 bases and J by 6 bases, with 17 bases left in between. Germline V CDR1 and CDR2: KGHDR, SFDVKD. DNA for the CDR3: TGTGCCACCAGTGATTCCGACAGGCCTGTAAGTGATACGCAGTATTTT. Translation: CATSDSDRPVSDTQYF.

The chain combines TRBV11-2 with TRBJ1-2; D not resolved. V dropped 1 base and J dropped 7 bases, with 13 bases sitting between them. The length of the CDR3 is 14 residues. Germline CDR1 is SGHAT and CDR2 is FQNNGV. CDR3 sequence reads: CASSLGVRRAGYTF. The CDR3 DNA reads as TGTGCCAGCAGCTTAGGGGTCAGGCGGGCTGGCTACACCTTC.

The chain is built from TRBV29-1 and TRBJ2-1; the D is unclear. The CDR3 totals 13 residues. The V and J ends lost 3 bases and 6 bases respectively, with 12 bases between them. Per the germline V gene, CDR1 is SQVTM and CDR2 is ANQGSEA. The CDR3 DNA sequence: TGCAGCGTTGATAAGGAGTTGGGCAATGAGCAGTTCTTC. Amino acid sequence: CSVDKELGNEQFF.

The chain couples TRBV4-2 to TRBJ1-3; D possibly corresponds to TRBD1 (6 bases). V was shortened by 2 bases and J by 3 bases, with 14 bases between the two germline ends. The CDR3 has 16 amino acids. Germline CDR1 LGHNA, CDR2 YNFKEQ. CDR3 DNA sequence: TGTGCCAGCAGCCAAAGAGGGGCAGGGGATGGAAACACCATATATTTT. Encoded protein: CASSQRGAGDGNTIYF.